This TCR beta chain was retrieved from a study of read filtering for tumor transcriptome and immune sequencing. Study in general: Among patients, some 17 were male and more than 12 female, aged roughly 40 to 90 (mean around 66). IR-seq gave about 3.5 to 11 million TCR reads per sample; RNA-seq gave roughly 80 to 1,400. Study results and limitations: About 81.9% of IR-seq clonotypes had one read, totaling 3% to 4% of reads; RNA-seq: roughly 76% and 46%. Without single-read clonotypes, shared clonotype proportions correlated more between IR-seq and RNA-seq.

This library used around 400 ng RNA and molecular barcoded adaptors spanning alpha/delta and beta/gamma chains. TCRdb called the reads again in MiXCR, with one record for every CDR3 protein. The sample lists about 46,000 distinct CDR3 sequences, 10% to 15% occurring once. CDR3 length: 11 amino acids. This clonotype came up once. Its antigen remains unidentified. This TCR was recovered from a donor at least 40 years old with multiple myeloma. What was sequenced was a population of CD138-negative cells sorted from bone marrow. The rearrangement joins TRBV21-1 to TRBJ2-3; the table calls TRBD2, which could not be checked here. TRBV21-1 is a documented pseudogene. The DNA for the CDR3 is TGTGCTAGCGCCTCCCACAGGCTCTACAAATTT. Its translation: CASASHRLYKF.